One sample yielded the 25 T cell receptor beta chains listed below, sequenced in a study of T cells in Graves' hyperthyroidism and ophthalmopathy. Amplification of TCR beta CDR3 regions was performed using RNA transcripts as template. The TCR CDR3 was amplified in a first-round RT-PCR using the HTBI primer set. One entry per CDR3 protein, called by TCRdb with MiXCR from the multiplex PCR reads. The table lists more than 300,000 distinct CDR3 sequences, 14% of them singletons. Sequenced sample: blood. The origin of the receptors is a woman in her twenties or thirties with Graves' ophthalmopathy.

This clonotype was counted ten times or more. This chain joins TRBV11-2 and TRBJ2-5; 9 bases line up with TRBD2. J gave up 1 base and V 5 bases, and 8 bases lay outside the gene matches. The germline V gene has CDR1 SGHAT and CDR2 FQNNGV. CDR3 length: 16 residues. The CDR3 coding sequence is TGTGCCAGCAGCCCGCTGGGTAGCGGGGGCCAAGAGACCCAGTACTTC. Its translation is CASSPLGSGGQETQYF.

This clonotype appeared a few times. The V gene is TRBV20-1, the J gene TRBJ1-5; D may be TRBD1 (5 bases). From germline, CDR1 is DFQATT and CDR2 SNEGSKA (reference sequence). V lost 0 bases and J lost 2, with 17 bases in between. The CDR3 has 17 amino acids. CDR3 in DNA: TGCAGTGCTAGAGATGGGGGAGGGGTCATGGGCAATCAGCCCCAGCATTTT. Protein product: CSARDGGGVMGNQPQHF.

A few counts support this clonotype. This rearrangement joins TRBV9 to TRBJ1-1; D is possibly TRBD1 (5 bases). Germline V gives CDR1 SGDLS, CDR2 YYNGEE. Trimming took 3 bases from V and 3 from J, leaving 15 bases between them. The CDR3 has 15 amino acids. This chain's CDR3 is CASSGGLRGHTEAFF. CDR3 in DNA: TGTGCCAGCAGCGGGGGACTCCGTGGGCACACTGAAGCTTTCTTT.

Ten or more counts support this clonotype. CDR3 DNA: TGTGCCAGCAGTTACTCTGCTAACGGGGCTTCACCCCTCCACTTT. The encoded protein is CASSYSANGASPLHF. The chain carries TRBV6-5 and TRBJ1-6; a possible D gene is TRBD1 (5 bases). The CDR3 sequence is 15 residues long. Trimming cost V 0 bases and J 9 bases, with 12 bases left between them. Germline V CDR1 and CDR2: MNHEY, SVGAGI.

Only a few counts were recorded for this clonotype. In DNA, the CDR3 is TGTGCCAGCAGCCGACAGGATAACTACGAGCAGTACTTC. It specifies CASSRQDNYEQYF. The chain combines TRBV7-6 with TRBJ2-7, with D perhaps TRBD1 (6 bases). Between the trimmed V and J ends, which lost 5 bases and 3 bases, there was a span of 11 bases. Germline V gene lookup returns CDR1 SGHVS and CDR2 FNYEAQ. The CDR3 is 13 residues long.

This clonotype was found a few times. The chain has TRBV9 and TRBJ2-1; D perhaps matches TRBD1 (5 bases). Germline CDR1 is SGDLS and CDR2 is YYNGEE. V shed 3 bases and J shed 10 bases, with 20 bases lying between them. This CDR3 comprises 15 residues. The CDR3 spells CASSADSDPYREQFF. The CDR3, as DNA: TGTGCCAGCAGCGCCGACAGCGACCCTTACAGGGAGCAGTTCTTC.

This clonotype was counted ten times or more. This chain links TRBV3-1 with TRBJ1-6, with TRBD1 matching 7 bases. J was trimmed by 10 bases and V by 4 bases; bases with no gene match: 7. CDR1 LGHDT and CDR2 YNNKEL come from the germline V gene (reference sequence). This CDR3 region has 14 residues. The CDR3 region has the DNA TGTGCCAGCAGCCCTAGACAGGGCGGCTCACCCCTCCACTTT. It encodes CASSPRQGGSPLHF. Full variable domain (missing parts from reference TRBV3-1 and TRBJ1-6): DTAVSQTPKYLVTQMGNDKSIKCEQNLGHDTMYWYKQDSKKFLKIMFSYNNKELIINETVPNRFSPKSPDKAHLNLHINSLELGDSAVYFCASSPRQGGSPLHFGNGTRLTVT.

This chain uses TRBV29-1 with TRBJ1-1; D not resolved. CDR1 SQVTM and CDR2 ANQGSEA come from the germline V gene. Trimming left V 5 bases short and J 4 bases short, with 14 bases between. CDR3 length: 13 residues. The CDR3 here is CSVSRTRSTEAFF. For the CDR3, the DNA is TGCAGCGTTTCTAGGACCCGGAGCACTGAAGCTTTCTTT.

This clonotype was detected ten times or more. The V call is TRBV20-1, the J call TRBJ1-1; no clear D gene. Germline CDR1 is DFQATT and CDR2 is SNEGSKA (reference sequence). The V gene lost 5 bases and the J gene lost 7 bases, with 8 bases spanning the gap. CDR3 length: 10 residues. This CDR3 is CSADQFEAFF. CDR3 sequence (DNA): TGCAGTGCTGATCAGTTTGAAGCTTTCTTT.

The table lists this clonotype with a few counts. V and J are TRBV9 and TRBJ2-1, with 11 positions matching TRBD2. Germline assignment: CDR1 SGDLS and CDR2 YYNGEE. This CDR3 contains 16 residues. Trimming took 0 bases from V and 8 from J; bases not matched to a gene: 7. In DNA, the CDR3 is TGTGCCAGCAGCGTAGGACTAGCGGGGAGGGTGGATGAGCAGTTCTTC. Amino acids: CASSVGLAGRVDEQFF.

This clonotype came up once. A much more abundant neighbour one base away suggests this may be a read error. This chain connects TRBV13 to TRBJ1-4; D remains ambiguous. From germline, CDR1 is PRHDT and CDR2 FYEKMQ (reference sequence). The CDR3 has 13 residues. In DNA form, the CDR3 reads TGTGCCAGCAGCTTTAAAAACTTCGAAAACCTGTTTTTT. The encoded protein is CASSFKNFENLFF.

V gene TRBV12-3 or TRBV12-4 combines with J gene TRBJ2-3; 11 bases are a match to TRBD2. The length of the CDR3 is 16 residues. With V trimmed by 6 bases and J by 4 bases, 9 bases remained unmatched. The CDR3 nucleotides read TGTGCCAGCAGAATCAACCTTAGCGGGGGGGCAGATACGCAGTATTTT. Its protein is CASRINLSGGADTQYF.

The V gene is TRBV12-3 or TRBV12-4, the J gene TRBJ2-3; TRBD2 matches 10 bases. J gave up 4 bases and V 8 bases, and 3 bases lay outside the gene matches. This CDR3 is built from 13 residues. Written as DNA, the CDR3 is TGTGCCAGCGACAGCGGGAGGGCAGATACGCAGTATTTT. It encodes CASDSGRADTQYF.

This clonotype was picked up many times. V gene TRBV7-8 combines with J gene TRBJ2-5, with D perhaps TRBD1 or TRBD2 (6 bases each). CDR3 length equals 12 residues. V shed 5 bases and J shed 5 bases, with 9 bases lying between them. Germline-derived CDR1 and CDR2 are SGHVS and FQNEAQ. The CDR3 region is CASSIGGETQYF. The CDR3 region has the DNA TGTGCCAGCAGCATAGGGGGGGAGACCCAGTACTTC. Variable domain in full (rest from reference TRBV7-8 and TRBJ2-5): GAGVSQSPRYKVAKRGQDVALRCDPISGHVSLFWYQQALGQGPEFLTYFQNEAQLDKSGLPSDRFFAERPEGSVSTLKIQRTQQEDSAVYLCASSIGGETQYFGPGTRLLVL.

This clonotype came up once. The chain is built from TRBV2 and TRBJ1-5, with 8 bases that match TRBD1. The CDR3 runs 15 residues. The V gene end was trimmed by 3 bases and the J gene end by 4 bases; junction bases not matched to a gene: 5. Per germline, CDR1 SNHLY and CDR2 FYNNEI. CDR3 DNA: TGTGCCAGCAGTGAGGGGACAGGTCTAAATCAGCCCCAGCATTTT. Its translation: CASSEGTGLNQPQHF. The variable domain in full, completed from reference TRBV2 and TRBJ1-5, reads EPEVTQTPSHQVTQMGQEVILRCVPISNHLYFYWYRQILGQKVEFLVSFYNNEISEKSEIFDDQFSVERPDGSNFTLKIRSTKLEDSAMYFCASSEGTGLNQPQHFGDGTRLSIL.

This clonotype has ten or more counts. The CDR3 nucleotides read TGTGCCAGCAGCCATGGACAGGGCCCACTGGGCTATGGCTACACCTTC. This encodes CASSHGQGPLGYGYTF. The V gene is TRBV3-1, the J gene TRBJ1-2; 8 nucleotides line up with TRBD1. V trimming: 3 bases; J trimming: 4 bases; junction bases outside the gene matches: 10. The CDR3 spans 16 residues. Germline V CDR1 and CDR2: LGHDT, YNNKEL (reference sequence).

This clonotype was observed a handful of times. V and J are TRBV14 and TRBJ1-5; perhaps TRBD1 as D (5 bases). V was trimmed by 7 bases and J by 0 bases, leaving 19 bases between them. This CDR3 spans 17 amino acids. The germline CDR1 and CDR2 sequences are SGHDN and FVKESK. The CDR3 DNA reads TGTGCCAGCACCCTAAGGGGCAAGGACTATAGCAATCAGCCCCAGCATTTT. As protein: CASTLRGKDYSNQPQHF.

The table lists this clonotype with a count of one. This may arise from a read error, as a much more abundant clone is one base away. This rearrangement joins TRBV9 to TRBJ2-1; 9 positions match TRBD1. V lost 3 bases to trimming and J lost 10 bases; unmatched junction nucleotides: 8. This CDR3 region has 14 residues. Germline V gives CDR1 SGDLS, CDR2 YYNGEE. The CDR3 region is CASSGRDRAYEQFF. The CDR3 nucleotides are TGTGCCAGCAGCGGCCGGGACAGGGCCTACGAGCAGTTCTTC.

This chain links TRBV12-3 or TRBV12-4 with TRBJ1-1, with D possibly matching TRBD1 (5 bases). The CDR3 totals 14 residues. V shed 6 bases and J shed 6 bases, with 17 bases lying between them. CDR3 in amino acids: CASRSLSGQAEAFF. The CDR3 DNA reads as TGTGCCAGCAGATCTTTGTCGGGGCAAGCTGAAGCTTTCTTT.

This clonotype showed up many times. CDR3 loop: CATSDSGRTDTQYF. As DNA, the CDR3 is TGTGCCACCAGTGATTCAGGGCGTACAGATACGCAGTATTTT. This rearrangement joins TRBV24-1 to TRBJ2-3, with D possibly TRBD1 on 5 matching bases. The length of the CDR3 is 14 residues. The germline CDR1 and CDR2 sequences are KGHDR and SFDVKD. With 2 bases removed from V and 3 bases from J, the gap between germline ends came to 8 bases.

The sample holds many counts of this clonotype. The rearrangement links TRBV27 to TRBJ1-1; D uncertain. The CDR3 has 15 amino acids. Germline V CDR1 and CDR2: MNHEY, SMNVEV (reference sequence). V lost 0 bases and J 1 base, leaving 9 bases between the germline ends. CDR3: CASSLSTTRNTEAFF. The CDR3 region has the DNA TGTGCCAGCAGTTTATCTACCACGCGGAACACTGAAGCTTTCTTT.

J is TRBJ2-3 and V is TRBV12-3 or TRBV12-4, with 7 bases lining up with TRBD2. The J segment lost 5 bases and the V segment lost 10 bases, leaving 9 bases of the junction unmatched. This CDR3 is 13 amino acids long. Written as DNA, the CDR3 is TGTGCCACCTTAAAGCCTAGCGGAGATACGCAGTATTTT. Amino acid sequence: CATLKPSGDTQYF.

This clonotype occurred many times. The chain couples TRBV6-1 to TRBJ2-4; 10 positions agree with TRBD2. The CDR3 totals 15 residues. CDR1 is MNHNS and CDR2 is SASEGT in the germline V gene. V lost 4 bases to trimming and J lost 4 bases; unmatched junction nucleotides: 4. CDR3 sequence (DNA): TGTGCCAGCAGTGCTAGCGGGGGCCAGAAAAACATTCAGTACTTC. It is translated as CASSASGGQKNIQYF.

This clonotype has ten or more counts. The chain joins TRBV3-1 to TRBJ2-5; 8 bases are a match to TRBD2. Germline CDR1 and CDR2: LGHDT and YNNKEL (reference sequence). The CDR3 covers 14 residues. Trimming cost V 5 bases and J 4 bases; bases outside gene matches: 6. This chain's CDR3 is CASSAGGAGETQYF. The CDR3 coding sequence is TGTGCCAGCAGCGCCGGGGGGGCCGGAGAGACCCAGTACTTC.

This clonotype was seen ten or more times. The genes are TRBV5-1 and TRBJ2-7; weak D call: TRBD1 (6 bases). Germline CDR1 reads SGHRS; CDR2 reads YFSETQ. Trimming removed 3 bases at V and 0 bases at J, with 16 bases between. This CDR3 has 16 amino acids. CDR3 region: CASSSLPGHSSYEQYF. The CDR3 DNA is TGCGCCAGCAGCTCCCTCCCGGGACATAGCTCCTACGAGCAGTACTTC.